The rows below give T cell receptor beta chains drawn from one sample of a study of T cells after yellow fever vaccination. In TCRdb, the 5' RACE reads were re-called with MiXCR into one record per CDR3 protein. The sample records about 500,000 distinct CDR3 sequences, approximately 16% being singletons. This sample comprised PBMCs, obtained about 5 days after the first yellow fever vaccination. Receptors were obtained from a man between 18 and 35 years old who received the YFV17D yellow fever vaccine. Each CDR3 is given with its conserved first and last residue. Some rows mark clone size as missing; the rest say once, few, many or name a class of expanded clone.

cdr3_aa v_call clone_size j_call
CASSPDSLRPQHF TRBV6-2/TRBV6-3 many TRBJ1-5
CASSFHRTANTGELFF TRBV7-2 few TRBJ2-2
CASSLAFFQETQYF TRBV7-9 NA TRBJ2-5
CASSPAVTGANVLTF TRBV7-3 NA TRBJ2-6
CAISEWAGDGKNIQYF TRBV10-3 few TRBJ2-4
CSVEGEGYEQYF TRBV29-1 few TRBJ2-7
CSARRDRGPGYTF TRBV20-1 many TRBJ1-2
CSQSPGTGQEETQYF TRBV29-1 NA TRBJ2-5
CASSLEPGEKLFF TRBV12-3/TRBV12-4 many TRBJ1-4
CASSLELAGGRDTQYF TRBV7-2 few TRBJ2-3
CASVVRGGRNDEQFF TRBV5-1 few TRBJ2-1
CASCRGLGTDTQYF TRBV12-3/TRBV12-4 few TRBJ2-3
CSAPTKILANRGPYGYTF TRBV20-1 once TRBJ1-2
CASSSRDRGNTEAFF TRBV7-2 NA TRBJ1-1
CSARYSTRGETQYF TRBV20-1 many TRBJ2-5
CASSEFRSSGHF TRBV6-1 NA TRBJ1-5
CSASRGGASSYNEQFF TRBV20-1 NA TRBJ2-1
CASSFSGANEQFF TRBV7-7 many TRBJ2-1
CASDGPGQGALSRTDTQYF TRBV12-5 few TRBJ2-3
CASSMRTGRSTDTQYF TRBV7-8 NA TRBJ2-3
CASTHGQGGTYYGYTF TRBV6-1 NA TRBJ1-2
CASSVEGGNSPLHF TRBV9 few TRBJ1-6
CASSLALAGATIYGYTF TRBV12-3/TRBV12-4 NA TRBJ1-2
CASSLTGVGYTF TRBV7-2 many TRBJ1-2
CASSAQASPGANVLTF TRBV2 few TRBJ2-6
CAIKKDRGLNNEQFF TRBV10-3 few TRBJ2-1
CASSLGTGEEKLFF TRBV5-1 NA TRBJ1-4
CASRTDMNTEAFF TRBV6-1 NA TRBJ1-1
CASSLIPSRDRANQPQHF TRBV6-1 few TRBJ1-5
CATSDLRGKQYF TRBV24-1 few TRBJ2-7
CASTPGQLSYNEQFF TRBV5-5 NA TRBJ2-1
CASSFFPGQGYHSGNTIYF TRBV11-1 NA TRBJ1-3
CASSLAVGAYTGELFF TRBV5-1 medium-sized TRBJ2-2
CASRPPDRINQPQHF TRBV28 few TRBJ1-5
CASRAATGNNNGYTF TRBV12-3/TRBV12-4 NA TRBJ1-2
CASSAQGAIQGYTF TRBV7-2 few TRBJ1-2
CASGNPQGEYEQFF TRBV5-1 few TRBJ2-1
CASSQELDIGRRAFF TRBV4-2 NA TRBJ1-1